One sample yielded the 2 T cell receptor beta chains listed below, sequenced in a study of cytomegalovirus exposure and HLA in healthy donors. The PCR employed 60 Vbeta primers together with 13 Jbeta primers. The data were produced by immunoSEQ multiplex PCR, yet TCRdb's version contains in-frame clones alone and is incomplete. The sample has 99,000 or so clones, 83% seen once; the top ten hold 5% to 6.5%. The specimen was PBMCs. Receptors were obtained from a man between 18 and 29 years old in good health and CMV-seronegative.

This clone was counted a few times. This chain's CDR3 is CASSFLPGQPLHYGYTF. In DNA form, the CDR3 reads TGCGCCAGCAGCTTTCTCCCGGGACAACCGCTCCACTATGGCTACACCTTC. The V and J genes are TRBV5-1 and TRBJ1-2, with D possibly being TRBD1 (6 bases). The ends were cut back, 2 bases at V and 3 bases at J, with 20 bases in the middle. Germline V gene lookup returns CDR1 SGHRS and CDR2 YFSETQ. The CDR3 sequence is 17 residues long.

The chain combines TRBV29-1 with TRBJ1-2, with unresolved D. Germline-derived CDR1 and CDR2 are SQVTM and ANQGSEA. The ends were cut back, 4 bases at V and 2 bases at J, with 11 bases in the middle. The CDR3 spans 13 residues. The CDR3 DNA reads as TGCAGCGTTGTGGGCAGGTCGAACTATGGCTACACCTTC. Translated, it gives CSVVGRSNYGYTF.